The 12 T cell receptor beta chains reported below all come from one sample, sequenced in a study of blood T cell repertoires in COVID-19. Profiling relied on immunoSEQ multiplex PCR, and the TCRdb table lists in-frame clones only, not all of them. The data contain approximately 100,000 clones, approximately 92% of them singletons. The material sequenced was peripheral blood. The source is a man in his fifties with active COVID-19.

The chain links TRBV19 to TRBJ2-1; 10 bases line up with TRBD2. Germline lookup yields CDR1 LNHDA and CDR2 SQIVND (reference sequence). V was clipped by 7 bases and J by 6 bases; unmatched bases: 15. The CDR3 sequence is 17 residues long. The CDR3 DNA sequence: TGTGCCAGTACCAAGAGCGTCGGACCTAGCGGGGGCAATGAGCAGTTCTTC. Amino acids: CASTKSVGPSGGNEQFF.

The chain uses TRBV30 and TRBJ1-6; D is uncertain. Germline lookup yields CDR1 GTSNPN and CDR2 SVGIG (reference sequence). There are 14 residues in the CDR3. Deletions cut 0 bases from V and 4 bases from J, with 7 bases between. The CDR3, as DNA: TGTGCCTGGAGTGTAAATCGTTATAATTCACCCCTCCACTTT. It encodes CAWSVNRYNSPLHF.

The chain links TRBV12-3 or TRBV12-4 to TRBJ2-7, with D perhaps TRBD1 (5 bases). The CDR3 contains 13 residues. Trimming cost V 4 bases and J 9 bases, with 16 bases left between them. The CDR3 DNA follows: TGTGCCAGCAGTTCCAATCAACAGGCCCTGCAGTACTTC. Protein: CASSSNQQALQYF.

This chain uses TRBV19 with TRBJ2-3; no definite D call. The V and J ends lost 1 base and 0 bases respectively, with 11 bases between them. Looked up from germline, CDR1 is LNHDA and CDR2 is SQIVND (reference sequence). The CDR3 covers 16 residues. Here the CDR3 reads CASSIGAEPSTDTQYF. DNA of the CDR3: TGTGCCAGTAGTATAGGGGCAGAGCCTAGCACAGATACGCAGTATTTT.

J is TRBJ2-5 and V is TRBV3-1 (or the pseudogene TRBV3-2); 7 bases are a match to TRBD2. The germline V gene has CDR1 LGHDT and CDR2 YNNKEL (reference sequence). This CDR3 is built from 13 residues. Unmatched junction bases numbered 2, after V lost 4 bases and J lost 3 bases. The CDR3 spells CASSRRGEETQYF. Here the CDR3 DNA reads TGTGCCAGCAGCCGTCGGGGGGAAGAGACCCAGTACTTC.

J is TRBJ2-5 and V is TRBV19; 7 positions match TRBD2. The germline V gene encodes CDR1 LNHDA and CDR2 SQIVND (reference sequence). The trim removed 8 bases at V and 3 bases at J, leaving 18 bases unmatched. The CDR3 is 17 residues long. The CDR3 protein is CASSPTVRGRVEETQYF. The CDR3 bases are TGTGCCAGTTCCCCTACGGTCCGCGGGAGAGTAGAAGAGACCCAGTACTTC.

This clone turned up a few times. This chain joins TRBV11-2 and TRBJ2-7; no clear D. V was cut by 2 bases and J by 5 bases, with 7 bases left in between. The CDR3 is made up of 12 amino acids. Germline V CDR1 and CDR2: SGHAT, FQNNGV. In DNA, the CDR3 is TGTGCCAGCAGCTTAAGCGTCCACGAGCAGTACTTC. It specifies CASSLSVHEQYF.

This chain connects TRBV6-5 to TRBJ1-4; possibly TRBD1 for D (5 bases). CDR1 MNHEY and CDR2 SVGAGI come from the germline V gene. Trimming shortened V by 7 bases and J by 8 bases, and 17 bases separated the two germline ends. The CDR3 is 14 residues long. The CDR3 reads CASKVGRAGEKLFF. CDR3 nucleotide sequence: TGTGCCAGCAAAGTCGGCAGGGCCGGAGAAAAACTGTTTTTT.

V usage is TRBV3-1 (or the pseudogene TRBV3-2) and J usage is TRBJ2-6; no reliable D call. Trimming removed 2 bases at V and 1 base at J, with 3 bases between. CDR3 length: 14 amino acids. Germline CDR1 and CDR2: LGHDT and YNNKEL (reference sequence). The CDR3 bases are TGTGCCAGCAGCCAACCTTCTGGGGCCAACGTCCTGACTTTC. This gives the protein CASSQPSGANVLTF.

The CDR3 protein is CASRGGQGGQPQHF. DNA for the CDR3: TGTGCCAGCAGGGGGGGACAGGGAGGTCAGCCCCAGCATTTT. The rearrangement joins TRBV2 to TRBJ1-5, with 9 bases lining up with TRBD1. The CDR3 has 14 amino acids. Germline CDR1 reads SNHLY; CDR2 reads FYNNEI. V shed 6 bases, J shed 6 bases, and the junction held 6 bases outside the gene matches.

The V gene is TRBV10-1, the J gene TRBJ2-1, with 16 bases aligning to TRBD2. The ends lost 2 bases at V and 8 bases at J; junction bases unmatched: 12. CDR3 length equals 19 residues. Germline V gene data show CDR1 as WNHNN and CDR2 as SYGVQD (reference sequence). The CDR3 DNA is TGCGCCAGCAGTGAGCGACGGGGGACTAGCGGGAGGGCCTTGTATGAGCAGTTCTTC. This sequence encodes CASSERRGTSGRALYEQFF.

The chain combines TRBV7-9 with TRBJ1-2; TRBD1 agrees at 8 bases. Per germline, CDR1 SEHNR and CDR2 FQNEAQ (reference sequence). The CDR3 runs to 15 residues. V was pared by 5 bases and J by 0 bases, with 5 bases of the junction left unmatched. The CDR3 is CASSQGAGANYGYTF. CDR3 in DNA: TGTGCCAGCAGCCAGGGGGCGGGGGCTAACTATGGCTACACCTTC.